The present TCR beta chain was sequenced within a study of blood T cells in healthy people across ages. V dropped 3 bases and J dropped 3 bases, with 8 bases sitting between them. This CDR3 has 13 amino acids. CDR1 is SGHTA and CDR2 is FQGNSA in the germline V gene. The table lists this clonotype with many counts. What it binds is not known. A second PCR of 7 to 11 cycles used a sample-barcoded 5' primer and a J-beta primer mix. One entry per CDR3 protein results from TCRdb running MiXCR on the 5' RACE reads. Counted here are some 1.5 million distinct CDR3 sequences, over 25% occurring once; the ten biggest clones make up 7.7%. General study results and limits: PBMC samples, being unsorted, prevented any conclusive comparison of naive and antigen-experienced cells. The CMV status of each donor remained undetermined, and this could have confounded shifts in expanded clonotypes.

The specimen sequenced was blood. The TCR sequence derives from a woman younger than 45 in good health. V is TRBV7-2 and J is TRBJ2-5; no firm D call. CDR3 bases: TGTGCCAGCAGCTTTGGCCGTAAAGAGACCCAGTACTTC. Protein product: CASSFGRKETQYF. Full variable domain (remainder filled in from reference TRBV7-2 and TRBJ2-5): GAGVSQSPSNKVTEKGKDVELRCDPISGHTALYWYRQSLGQGLEFLIYFQGNSAPDKSGLPSDRFSAERTGGSVSTLTIQRTQQEDSAVYLCASSFGRKETQYFGPGTRLLVL.